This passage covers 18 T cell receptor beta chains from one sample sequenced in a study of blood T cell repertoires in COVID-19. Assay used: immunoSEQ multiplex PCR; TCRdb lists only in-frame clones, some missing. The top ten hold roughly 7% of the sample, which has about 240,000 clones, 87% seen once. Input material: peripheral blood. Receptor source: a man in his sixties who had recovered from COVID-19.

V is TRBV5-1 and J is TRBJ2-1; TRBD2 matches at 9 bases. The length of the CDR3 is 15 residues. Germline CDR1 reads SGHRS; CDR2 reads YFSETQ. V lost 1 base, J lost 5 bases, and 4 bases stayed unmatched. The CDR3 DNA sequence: TGCGCCAGCAGCTTGCTTAGCGGGAGTCACAATGAGCAGTTCTTC. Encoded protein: CASSLLSGSHNEQFF.

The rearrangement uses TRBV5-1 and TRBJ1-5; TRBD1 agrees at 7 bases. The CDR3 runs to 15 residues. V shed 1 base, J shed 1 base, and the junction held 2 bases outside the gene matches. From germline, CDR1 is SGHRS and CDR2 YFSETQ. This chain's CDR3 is CASSLSTGSNQPQHF. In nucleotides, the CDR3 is TGCGCCAGCAGCTTGTCGACAGGGAGCAATCAGCCCCAGCATTTT.

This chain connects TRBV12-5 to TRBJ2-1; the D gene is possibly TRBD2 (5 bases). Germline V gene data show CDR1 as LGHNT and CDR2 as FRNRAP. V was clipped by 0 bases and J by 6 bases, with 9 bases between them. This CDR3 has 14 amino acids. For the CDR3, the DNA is TGTGCTAGTGGTTTGGTGGACTTCTCCAATGAGCAGTTCTTC. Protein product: CASGLVDFSNEQFF.

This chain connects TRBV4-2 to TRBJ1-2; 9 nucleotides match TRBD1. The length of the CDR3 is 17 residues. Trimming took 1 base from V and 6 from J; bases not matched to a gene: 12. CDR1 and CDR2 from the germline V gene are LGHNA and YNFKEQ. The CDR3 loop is CASSQGQGGRDTDGYTF. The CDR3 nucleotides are TGTGCCAGCAGCCAAGGACAGGGGGGCAGAGATACTGATGGCTACACCTTC.

CDR3 bases: TGTGCCAGCAGCGCCCGACAGGGTGGGTGGGAGACCCAGTACTTC. Its protein is CASSARQGGWETQYF. The chain employs TRBV7-7 and TRBJ2-5; TRBD1 aligns across 7 bases. Germline loops: CDR1 SSHAT, CDR2 FNYEAQ (reference sequence). The CDR3 is 15 residues long. V was pared by 5 bases and J by 5 bases, with 11 bases of the junction left unmatched.

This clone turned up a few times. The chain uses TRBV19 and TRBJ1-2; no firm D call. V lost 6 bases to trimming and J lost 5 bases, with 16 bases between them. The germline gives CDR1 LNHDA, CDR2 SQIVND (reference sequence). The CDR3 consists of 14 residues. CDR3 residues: CASSNPERRYGYTF. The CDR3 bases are TGTGCCAGTAGCAACCCAGAACGTCGTTATGGCTACACCTTC.

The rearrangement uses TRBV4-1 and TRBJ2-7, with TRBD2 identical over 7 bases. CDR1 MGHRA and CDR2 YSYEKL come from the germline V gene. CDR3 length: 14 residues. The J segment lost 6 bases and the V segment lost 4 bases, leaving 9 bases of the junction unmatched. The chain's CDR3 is CASSRASPSGEQYF. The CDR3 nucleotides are TGCGCCAGCAGCCGGGCCTCTCCTAGCGGCGAGCAGTACTTC.

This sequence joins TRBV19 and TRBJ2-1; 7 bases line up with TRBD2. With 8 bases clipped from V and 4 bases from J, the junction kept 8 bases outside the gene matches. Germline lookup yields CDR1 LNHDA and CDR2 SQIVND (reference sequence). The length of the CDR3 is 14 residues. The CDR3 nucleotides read TGTGCCAGTCACCTTAGCGGGCTGTACAATGAGCAGTTCTTC. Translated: CASHLSGLYNEQFF.

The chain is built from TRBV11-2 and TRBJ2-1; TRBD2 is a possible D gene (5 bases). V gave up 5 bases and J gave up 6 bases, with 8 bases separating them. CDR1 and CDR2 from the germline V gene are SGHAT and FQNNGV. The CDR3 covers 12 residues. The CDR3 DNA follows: TGTGCCAGCAGCGGGAGAGGCAATGAGCAGTTCTTC. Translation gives CASSGRGNEQFF.

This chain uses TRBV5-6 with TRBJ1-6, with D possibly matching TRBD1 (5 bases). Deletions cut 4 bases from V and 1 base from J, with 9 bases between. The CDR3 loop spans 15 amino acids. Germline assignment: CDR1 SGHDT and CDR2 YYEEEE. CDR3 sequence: CASSPGGSYNSPLHF. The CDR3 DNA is TGTGCCAGCAGCCCCGGGGGGTCCTATAATTCACCCCTCCACTTT.

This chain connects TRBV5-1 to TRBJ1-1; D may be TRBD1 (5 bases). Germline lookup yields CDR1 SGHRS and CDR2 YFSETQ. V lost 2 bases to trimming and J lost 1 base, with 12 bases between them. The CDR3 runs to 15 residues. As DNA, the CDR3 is TGCGCCAGCAGCTTTAAAGGGGCTGCGAACACTGAAGCTTTCTTT. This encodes CASSFKGAANTEAFF.

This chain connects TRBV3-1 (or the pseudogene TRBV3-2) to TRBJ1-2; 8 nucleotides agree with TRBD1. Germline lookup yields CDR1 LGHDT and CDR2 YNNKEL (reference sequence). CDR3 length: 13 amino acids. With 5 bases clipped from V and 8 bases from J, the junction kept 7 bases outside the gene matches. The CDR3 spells CASSFRGLRGYTF. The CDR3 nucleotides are TGTGCCAGCAGCTTCAGGGGGCTGCGGGGCTACACCTTC.

The CDR3, as DNA: TGTGCCAGCAGCCCCCTTAGGGGACAATACGAGCAGTACTTC. Translation: CASSPLRGQYEQYF. The gene calls are TRBV16 and TRBJ2-7, with D tentatively TRBD1 (6 bases). The CDR3 runs to 14 residues. The ends were cut back, 4 bases at V and 4 bases at J, with 14 bases in the middle. Germline V gives CDR1 KGHSY, CDR2 FQNENV.

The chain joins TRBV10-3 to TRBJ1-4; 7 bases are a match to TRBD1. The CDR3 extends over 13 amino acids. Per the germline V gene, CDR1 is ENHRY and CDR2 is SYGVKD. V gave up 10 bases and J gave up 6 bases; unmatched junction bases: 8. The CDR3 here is CATKKGAYEKLFF. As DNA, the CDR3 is TGTGCCACAAAAAAGGGGGCTTATGAAAAACTGTTTTTT.

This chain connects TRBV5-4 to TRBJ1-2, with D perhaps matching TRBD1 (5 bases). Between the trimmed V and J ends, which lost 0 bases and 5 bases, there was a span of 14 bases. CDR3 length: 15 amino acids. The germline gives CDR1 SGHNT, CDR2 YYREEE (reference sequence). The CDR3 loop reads CASSLAMGLGYGYTF. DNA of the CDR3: TGTGCCAGCAGCTTGGCAATGGGGCTGGGGTATGGCTACACCTTC.

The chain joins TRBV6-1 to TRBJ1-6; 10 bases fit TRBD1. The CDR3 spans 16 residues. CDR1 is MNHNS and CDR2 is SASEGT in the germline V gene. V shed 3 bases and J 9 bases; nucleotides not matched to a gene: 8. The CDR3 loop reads CASSDFWDRGLSPLHF. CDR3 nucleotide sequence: TGTGCCAGCAGTGATTTTTGGGACAGGGGTCTTTCACCCCTCCACTTT.

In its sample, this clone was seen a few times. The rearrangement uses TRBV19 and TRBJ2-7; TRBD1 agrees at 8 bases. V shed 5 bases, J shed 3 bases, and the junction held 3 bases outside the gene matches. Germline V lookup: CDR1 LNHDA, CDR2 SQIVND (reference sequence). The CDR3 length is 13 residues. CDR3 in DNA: TGTGCCAGTAGTGTCGACAGGGGCTACGAGCAGTACTTC. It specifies CASSVDRGYEQYF.

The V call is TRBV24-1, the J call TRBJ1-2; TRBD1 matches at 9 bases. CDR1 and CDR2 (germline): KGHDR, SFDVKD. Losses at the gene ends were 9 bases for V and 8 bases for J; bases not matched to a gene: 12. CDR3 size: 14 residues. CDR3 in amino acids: CATRTTGGGGGYTF. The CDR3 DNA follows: TGTGCCACCCGCACCACAGGGGGCGGCGGAGGCTACACCTTC.